This T cell receptor (beta chain) is from a study of T cells after somatic rescue of genetic block. Here immunoSEQ multiplex PCR was the method, and the copy in TCRdb shows in-frame clones only, minus some. The sample lists fewer than 150,000 clones; 75% to 95% were seen once. Germline V lookup: CDR1 MNHEY, CDR2 SMNVEV (reference sequence). This CDR3 comprises 13 residues. The V and J ends lost 4 bases and 4 bases respectively, with 10 bases between them. The specimen sequenced was peripheral blood mononuclear cells (PBMCs). The source is a woman aged 18-35 years. J is TRBJ1-2 and V is TRBV27; no firm D call. The CDR3 region is CASSSGRLYGYTF. CDR3 in DNA: TGTGCCAGCAGTTCCGGACGGCTCTATGGCTACACCTTC.